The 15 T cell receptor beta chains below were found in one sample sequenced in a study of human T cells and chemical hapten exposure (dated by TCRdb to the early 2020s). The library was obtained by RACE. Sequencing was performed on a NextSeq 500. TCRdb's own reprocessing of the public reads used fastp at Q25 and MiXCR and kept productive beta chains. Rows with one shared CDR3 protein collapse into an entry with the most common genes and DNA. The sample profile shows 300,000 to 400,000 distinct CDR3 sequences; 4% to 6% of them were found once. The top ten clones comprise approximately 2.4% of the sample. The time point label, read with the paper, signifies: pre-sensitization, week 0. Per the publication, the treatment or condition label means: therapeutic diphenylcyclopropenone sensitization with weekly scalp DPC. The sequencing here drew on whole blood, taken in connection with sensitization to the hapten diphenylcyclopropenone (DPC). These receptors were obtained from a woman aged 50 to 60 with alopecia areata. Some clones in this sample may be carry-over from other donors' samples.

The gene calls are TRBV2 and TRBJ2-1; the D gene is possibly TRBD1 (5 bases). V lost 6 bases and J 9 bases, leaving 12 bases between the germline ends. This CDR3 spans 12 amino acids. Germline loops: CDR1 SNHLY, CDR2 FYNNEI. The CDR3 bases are TGTGCCAGCAGCTCCCAGGGAACTGAGCAGTTCTTC. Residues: CASSSQGTEQFF.

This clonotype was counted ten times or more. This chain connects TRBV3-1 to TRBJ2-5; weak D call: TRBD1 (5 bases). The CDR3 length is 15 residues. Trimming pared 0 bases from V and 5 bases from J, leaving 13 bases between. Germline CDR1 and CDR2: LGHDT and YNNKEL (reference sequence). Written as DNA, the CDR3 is TGTGCCAGCAGCCAAGACTGGGGCCCTGGGGAGACCCAGTACTTC. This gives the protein CASSQDWGPGETQYF.

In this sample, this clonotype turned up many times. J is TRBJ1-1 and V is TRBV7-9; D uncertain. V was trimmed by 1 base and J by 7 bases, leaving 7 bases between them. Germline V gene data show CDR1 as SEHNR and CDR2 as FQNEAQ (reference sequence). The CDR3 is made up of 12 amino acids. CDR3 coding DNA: TGTGCCAGCAGCTTAGGGGCATTTGAAGCTTTCTTT. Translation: CASSLGAFEAFF.

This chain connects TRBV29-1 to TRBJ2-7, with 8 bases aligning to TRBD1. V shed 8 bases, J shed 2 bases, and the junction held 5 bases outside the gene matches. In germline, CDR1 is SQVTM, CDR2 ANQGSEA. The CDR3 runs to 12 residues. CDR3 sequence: CSPRDRTYEQYF. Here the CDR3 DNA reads TGCAGCCCCCGGGACAGGACCTACGAGCAGTACTTC.

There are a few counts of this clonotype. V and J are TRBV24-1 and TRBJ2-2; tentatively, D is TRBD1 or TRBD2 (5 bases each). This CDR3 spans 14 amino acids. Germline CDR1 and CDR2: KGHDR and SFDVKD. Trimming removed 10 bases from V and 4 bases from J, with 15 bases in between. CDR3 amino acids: CATSAGTFTGELFF. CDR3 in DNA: TGTGCCACTAGCGCCGGGACCTTCACCGGGGAGCTGTTTTTT.

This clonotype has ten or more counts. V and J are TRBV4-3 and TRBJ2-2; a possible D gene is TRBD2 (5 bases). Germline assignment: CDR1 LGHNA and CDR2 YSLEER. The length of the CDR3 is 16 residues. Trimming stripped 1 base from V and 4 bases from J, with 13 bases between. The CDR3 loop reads CASSQGEGRITGELFF. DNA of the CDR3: TGCGCCAGCAGCCAAGGAGAGGGCCGGATCACCGGGGAGCTGTTTTTT.

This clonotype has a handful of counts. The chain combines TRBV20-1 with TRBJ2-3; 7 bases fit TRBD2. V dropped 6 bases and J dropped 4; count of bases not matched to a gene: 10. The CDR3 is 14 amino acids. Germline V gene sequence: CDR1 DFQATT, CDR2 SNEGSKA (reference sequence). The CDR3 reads CSARVGGLADTQYF. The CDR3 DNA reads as TGCAGTGCACGAGTGGGGGGGTTAGCAGATACGCAGTATTTT.

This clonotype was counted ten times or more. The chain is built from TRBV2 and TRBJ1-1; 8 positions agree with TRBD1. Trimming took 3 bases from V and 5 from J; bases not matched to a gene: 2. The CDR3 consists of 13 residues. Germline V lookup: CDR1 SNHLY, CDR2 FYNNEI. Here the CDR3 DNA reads TGTGCCAGCAGTGATGACAGGGGAACTGAAGCTTTCTTT. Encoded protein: CASSDDRGTEAFF.

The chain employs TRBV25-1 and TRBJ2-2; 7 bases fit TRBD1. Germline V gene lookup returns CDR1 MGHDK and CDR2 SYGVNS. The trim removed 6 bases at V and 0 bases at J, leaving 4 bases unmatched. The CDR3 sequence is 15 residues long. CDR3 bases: TGTGCCAGCAGCCGACAGGGTTCGAACACCGGGGAGCTGTTTTTT. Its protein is CASSRQGSNTGELFF. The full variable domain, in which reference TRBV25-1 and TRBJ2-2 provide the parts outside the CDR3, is EADIYQTPRYLVIGTGKKITLECSQTMGHDKMYWYQQDPGMELHLIHYSYGVNSTEKGDLSSESTVSRIRTEHFPLTLESARPSHTSQYLCASSRQGSNTGELFFGEGSRLTVL.

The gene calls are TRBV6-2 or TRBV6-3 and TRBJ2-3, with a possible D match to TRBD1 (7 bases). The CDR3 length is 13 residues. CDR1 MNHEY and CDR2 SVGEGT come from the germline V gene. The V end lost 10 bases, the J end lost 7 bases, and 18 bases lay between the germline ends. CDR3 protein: CATRGTGLYTQYF. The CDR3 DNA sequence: TGTGCCACCAGGGGGACTGGATTATATACGCAGTATTTT.

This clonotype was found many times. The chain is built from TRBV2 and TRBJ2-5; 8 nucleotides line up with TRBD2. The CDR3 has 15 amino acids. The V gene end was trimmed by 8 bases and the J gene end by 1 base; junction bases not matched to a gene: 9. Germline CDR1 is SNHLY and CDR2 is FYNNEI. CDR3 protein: CASCRRLAIQETQYF. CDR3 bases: TGTGCCAGCTGTAGGAGACTAGCGATCCAAGAGACCCAGTACTTC.

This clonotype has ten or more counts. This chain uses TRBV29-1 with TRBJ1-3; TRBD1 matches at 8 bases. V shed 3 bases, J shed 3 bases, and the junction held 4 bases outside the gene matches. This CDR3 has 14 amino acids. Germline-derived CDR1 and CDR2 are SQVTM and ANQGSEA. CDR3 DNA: TGCAGCGTTGAGCCAGGGGGCGGTGGAAACACCATATATTTT. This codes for CSVEPGGGGNTIYF.

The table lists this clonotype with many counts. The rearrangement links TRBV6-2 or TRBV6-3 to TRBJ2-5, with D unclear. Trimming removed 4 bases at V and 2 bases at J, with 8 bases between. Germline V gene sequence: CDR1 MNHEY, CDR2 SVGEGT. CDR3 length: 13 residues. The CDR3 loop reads CASSWGFQETQYF. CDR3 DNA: TGTGCCAGCAGTTGGGGATTTCAAGAGACCCAGTACTTC.

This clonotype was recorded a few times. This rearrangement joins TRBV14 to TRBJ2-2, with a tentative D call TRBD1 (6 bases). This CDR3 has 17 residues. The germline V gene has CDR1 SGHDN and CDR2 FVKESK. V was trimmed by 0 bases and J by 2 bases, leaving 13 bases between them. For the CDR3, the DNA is TGTGCCAGCAGCCAAGATGACCGGGACAAAAACACCGGGGAGCTGTTTTTT. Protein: CASSQDDRDKNTGELFF.

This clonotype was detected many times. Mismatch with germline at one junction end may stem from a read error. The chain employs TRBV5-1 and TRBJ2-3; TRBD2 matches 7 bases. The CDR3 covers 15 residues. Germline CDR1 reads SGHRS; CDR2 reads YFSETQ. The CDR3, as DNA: TGTGCCAGCAGCTTCAGCGGGGCTAGCACAGATACGCAGTATTTT. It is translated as CASSFSGASTDTQYF.